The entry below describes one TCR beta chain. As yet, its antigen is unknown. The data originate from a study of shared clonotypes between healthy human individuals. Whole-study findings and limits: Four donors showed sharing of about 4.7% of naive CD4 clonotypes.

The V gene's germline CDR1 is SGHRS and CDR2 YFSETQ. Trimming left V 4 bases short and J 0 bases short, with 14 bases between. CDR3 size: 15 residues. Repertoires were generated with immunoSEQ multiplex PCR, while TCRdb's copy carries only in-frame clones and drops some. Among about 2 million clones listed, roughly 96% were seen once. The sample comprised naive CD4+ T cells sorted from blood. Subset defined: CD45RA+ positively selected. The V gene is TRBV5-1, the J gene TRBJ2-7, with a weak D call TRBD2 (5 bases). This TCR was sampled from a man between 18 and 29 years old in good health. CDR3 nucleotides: TGCGCCAGCAGCCCCCGGGGTAGGGACTCCTACGAGCAGTACTTC. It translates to CASSPRGRDSYEQYF.